This TCR beta chain was identified during a study of identical twins. CDR3 length: 19 residues. Germline CDR1 MNHEY, CDR2 SMNVEV (reference sequence). V dropped 0 bases and J dropped 0; count of bases not matched to a gene: 8. Template switching introduced a universal primer site, and the cDNA bore unique molecular identifiers. In TCRdb, the 5' RACE reads were re-called with MiXCR into one record per CDR3 protein. The data hold a few hundred thousand distinct CDR3 sequences, with 9% to 10% observed a single time. This clonotype occurred a few times. Its specificity is unknown. Every donor was a healthy Caucasian. Overall study findings and caveats: The study found that models underestimated out-of-frame TCR alpha sharing in monozygotic twins. Invariant MAIT and iNKT cells may have partly biased zero-insertion analyses.

This same sample was also part of a study on yellow fever vaccine responses in identical twins.

The sequenced material came from PBMCs. This TCR was recovered from a woman aged 18-29 years in good health. V gene TRBV27 combines with J gene TRBJ2-6, with TRBD2 matching 7 bases. The DNA of the CDR3 is TGTGCCAGCAGTTTATCGGGAGGGACGGCGAGCTCTGGGGCCAACGTCCTGACTTTC. Translating it yields CASSLSGGTASSGANVLTF. Based on the CDR3 plus reference TRBV27 and TRBJ2-6, the full variable domain is EAQVTQNPRYLITVTGKKLTVTCSQNMNHEYMSWYRQDPGLGLRQIYYSMNVEVTDKGDVPEGYKVSRKEKRNFPLILESPSPNQTSLYFCASSLSGGTASSGANVLTFGAGSRLTVL.